These 7 T cell receptor beta chains were sequenced from one sample in a study of regulatory T cells in long-lasting Graves disease. CDR3 regions were amplified by Arm-PCR using iRepertoire HTBI primers to build TCR beta libraries. One entry per CDR3 protein results from TCRdb running MiXCR on the multiplex PCR reads. The sample consists of over 300,000 distinct CDR3 sequences, around a sixth of them appearing once. As for time point: newly diagnosed GD, antithyroid drugs for less than 3 months. PBMC-extracted RNA yielded the TCR library. Sequencing was performed on peripheral blood mononuclear cells (PBMCs), taken at new diagnosis, from a patient treated with antithyroid drugs. The receptors were gathered from a female donor with Graves disease.

Remarks on this clonotype: It differs at one base from a far larger clone, so likely a read error. Written as DNA, the CDR3 is TGTGCCAGCAGCTTTCCTTCGGATCAGCCAAACTACAATGAGCAGTACTTC. As protein: CASSFPSDQPNYNEQYF. The genes are TRBV11-2 and TRBJ2-7; unclear D gene. Germline CDR1 reads SGHAT; CDR2 reads FQNNGV. Between the trimmed V and J ends, which lost 3 bases and 7 bases, there was a span of 25 bases. The CDR3 sequence is 17 residues long.

This clonotype was seen many times. V usage is TRBV20-1 and J usage is TRBJ1-1; 7 nucleotides agree with TRBD1. The junction had 4 bases not matched to a gene; V was cut back by 0 bases and J by 0 bases. The CDR3 consists of 15 residues. Looked up from germline, CDR1 is DFQATT and CDR2 is SNEGSKA (reference sequence). The CDR3 sequence is CSARDNRGVNTEAFF. As DNA, the CDR3 is TGCAGTGCTAGAGACAACAGGGGCGTGAACACTGAAGCTTTCTTT.

This clonotype came up many times. The V call is TRBV20-1, the J call TRBJ2-7; tentative D call: TRBD2 (6 bases). The V end was cut by 6 bases, the J end by 4 bases, with 22 bases between. Looked up from germline, CDR1 is DFQATT and CDR2 is SNEGSKA (reference sequence). The CDR3 is made up of 15 amino acids. CDR3 sequence reads: CSALKGLPEEYEQYF. The CDR3 DNA reads as TGCAGTGCCCTGAAGGGACTCCCCGAGGAATACGAGCAGTACTTC.

This clonotype was picked up many times. The chain carries TRBV11-2 and TRBJ2-1; D tentatively fits TRBD1 or TRBD2 (6 bases each). V was trimmed by 5 bases and J by 0 bases, leaving 20 bases between them. The CDR3 has 18 amino acids. The germline gives CDR1 SGHAT, CDR2 FQNNGV. As DNA, the CDR3 is TGTGCCAGCAGCCCCCCTGGGTGGGGGGCAGGCTCCTACAATGAGCAGTTCTTC. Its translation is CASSPPGWGAGSYNEQFF.

The chain links TRBV5-6 to TRBJ2-1; D is perhaps TRBD2 (8 bases). The germline gives CDR1 SGHDT, CDR2 YYEEEE. The V end was cut by 4 bases, the J end by 7 bases, with 21 bases between. The CDR3 runs 16 residues. The CDR3 DNA reads as TGTGCCAGCAGCCGGGGGGGAGGGGGCCTCGCAAATGAGCAGTTCTTC. Protein sequence: CASSRGGGGLANEQFF. Using reference TRBV5-6 and TRBJ2-1 for the parts outside the CDR3, the full variable domain is DAGVTQSPTHLIKTRGQQVTLRCSPKSGHDTVSWYQQALGQGPQFIFQYYEEEERQRGNFPDRFSGHQFPNYSSELNVNALLLGDSALYLCASSRGGGGLANEQFFGPGTRLTVL.

This clonotype was observed many times. This chain connects TRBV5-1 to TRBJ1-2; a possible D gene is TRBD1 (6 bases). Trimming removed 6 bases from V and 7 bases from J, with 25 bases in between. Germline assignment: CDR1 SGHRS and CDR2 YFSETQ. The CDR3 consists of 16 residues. The CDR3 sequence: CASTLDTGLRAGGYTF. CDR3 coding DNA: TGCGCCAGCACCCTTGATACAGGGCTCCGCGCGGGTGGCTACACCTTC.

This chain uses TRBV24-1 with TRBJ2-1, with a tentative D call TRBD1 (6 bases). The better agreement between TRBJ2-5 and the DNA end casts doubt on the J call. The germline V gene encodes CDR1 KGHDR and CDR2 SFDVKD. The CDR3 is 12 residues long. CDR3: CATSGDMGTQYF. CDR3 coding DNA: TGTGCCACGTCCGGGGACATGGGGACCCAGTACTTC.